A selection of T cell receptor beta chains follows, all from one sample in a study of cytomegalovirus exposure and HLA in healthy donors. TCRdb's table, derived via immunoSEQ multiplex PCR, lists solely in-frame clones and lacks some. Seen here are about 180,000 clones, 60% to 85% observed once, and the top ten hold 5.7%. The sequenced sample was PBMCs. The receptors here all came from a man between 40 and 49 years old in good health and CMV-seronegative. The CDR3 runs from the conserved cysteine through the conserved F or W. The D gene is left open where the match is weak. Expanded clones get a size class; other rows say once, few or many, or leave the size out.

clone_size	d_call	v_call	j_call	cdr3_nt	cdr3_aa
.	.	TRBV4-3	TRBJ1-4	TGCGCCAGCAGCCGAACCGATGGGGCGGTCACCCTTTTT	CASSRTDGAVTLF
.	.	TRBV4-1	TRBJ1-5	TGCGCCAGCAGCCAGGCCGACAGACTGAATCAGCCCCAGCATTTT	CASSQADRLNQPQHF
few	.	TRBV5-6	TRBJ1-6	TGTGCCAGCAGCTTGGTCGCGAATTCACCCCTCCACTTT	CASSLVANSPLHF
.	TRBD2	TRBV6-1	TRBJ2-2	TGTGCCAGCAGTGGAAGCGGGGGGAGTACGAACACCGGGGAGCTGTTTTTT	CASSGSGGSTNTGELFF
.	TRBD2	TRBV19	TRBJ2-2	TGTGCCAGTAGTGCCCCTTTCGGGAGGGATGCCGGGGAGCTGTTTTTT	CASSAPFGRDAGELFF
once	TRBD1	TRBV4-1	TRBJ2-2	TGCGCCAGCAGCCAGGGGACAGGGGGAGGCACCGGGGAGCTGTTTTTT	CASSQGTGGGTGELFF
.	TRBD1	TRBV27	TRBJ1-1	TGTGCCAGCACCCAGACAGGGGGGAACACTGAAGCTTTCTTT	CASTQTGGNTEAFF
.	.	TRBV27	TRBJ2-7	TGTGCCAGCAGTTTCGGGGGGCTGGACGAGCAGTACTTC	CASSFGGLDEQYF
.	.	TRBV19	TRBJ1-1	TGTGCCAGTAGGCGAACAGGAAACACTGAAGCTTTCTTT	CASRRTGNTEAFF
.	TRBD2	TRBV7-9	TRBJ2-7	TGTGCCAGCAGTCCCCCGGCGGGGGGGCCAAGCTCCTACGAGCAGTACTTC	CASSPPAGGPSSYEQYF
.	.	TRBV21-1	TRBJ2-1	TGTGCCAGCAGCCCCCCTCCAGGGTATGAGCAGTTCTTC	CASSPPPGYEQFF
.	TRBD1	TRBV23-1	TRBJ1-5	TGCGCCAGCAGTCAATCGAGGCAGGGGGATCTCCAGCCCCAGCATTTT	CASSQSRQGDLQPQHF
few	.	TRBV6-5	TRBJ2-5	TGTGCCAGCAGTTCGGGACAAGAGACCCAGTACTTC	CASSSGQETQYF
.	.	TRBV2	TRBJ2-1	TGTGCCAGCAGTGAAGAGGGAGATGAGCAGTTCTTC	CASSEEGDEQFF
.	.	TRBV11-2	TRBJ1-6	TGTGCCAGCAGAAATGGCCGGAGCTCCTATAATTCACCCCTCCACTTT	CASRNGRSSYNSPLHF
.	.	TRBV10-2	TRBJ1-1	TGCGCCACCGGGACATCGAACACTGAAGCTTTCTTT	CATGTSNTEAFF
.	.	TRBV5-4	TRBJ2-7	TGTGCCAGCAGCCCGCCCTCGGGGTCAGGGGGGCTTCGGTACTTC	CASSPPSGSGGLRYF
.	.	TRBV18	TRBJ1-4	TGTGCCAGCTCAAGTGAGGGGGACGAAAAACTGTTTTTT	CASSSEGDEKLFF
.	TRBD2	TRBV7-2	TRBJ2-3	TGTGCCAGCAGCAGGACTAGCGGGGGGTTCACAGATACGCAGTATTTT	CASSRTSGGFTDTQYF
.	.	TRBV12-2	TRBJ1-5	TGTGCAAGTCGCTCAGGACAGGGATGTCAGCCCCAGCATTTT	CASRSGQGCQPQHF
.	.	TRBV6-5	TRBJ2-7	TGTGCCAGCAGTTACCCGGAGGGTTACTTC	CASSYPEGYF
.	TRBD1	TRBV9	TRBJ1-4	TGTGCCAGCAGCTCCGGACAGGGGGGGTCTAATGAAAAACTGTTTTTT	CASSSGQGGSNEKLFF
.	TRBD1	TRBV6-1	TRBJ2-2	TGTGCCAGCAGGGACGGACAGGGATATGGCGGGGAGCTGTTTTTT	CASRDGQGYGGELFF
.	.	TRBV18	TRBJ1-1	TGTGCCAGCCTCACGGTAGAGCAGAACACTGAAGCTTTCTTT	CASLTVEQNTEAFF
.	TRBD1	TRBV5-1	TRBJ1-6	TGCGCCAGCAGACGGGACAGTGGACCACTCTATAATTCACCCCTCCACTTT	CASRRDSGPLYNSPLHF
.	TRBD1	TRBV19	TRBJ1-1	TGTGCCAGTAGTACAGACAGGGAGAACACTGAAGCTTTCTTT	CASSTDRENTEAFF
.	TRBD1	TRBV9	TRBJ1-5	TGTGCCAGCAGCGAAGGGGGAGGACAGGGAGGCAATCAGCCCCAGCATTTT	CASSEGGGQGGNQPQHF
.	TRBD1	TRBV18	TRBJ1-3	TGTGCCAGCTCACCAACAGGGGCTGGAAACACCATATATTTT	CASSPTGAGNTIYF
few	.	TRBV4-3	TRBJ1-1	TGCGCCAGCAGCCAAGAAGGGAGTGAAGCTTTCTTT	CASSQEGSEAFF
.	TRBD1	TRBV11-2	TRBJ1-6	TGTGCCAGCAGCTTAGCCCCGGACAGGGATTCACCCCTCCACTTT	CASSLAPDRDSPLHF
once	TRBD1	TRBV6-5	TRBJ2-7	TGTGCCAGCAGCGGGGACAGGGGGCGGTACGAGCAGTACTTC	CASSGDRGRYEQYF
.	TRBD2	TRBV7-2	TRBJ2-7	TGTGCCAGCAGCTTGGGGGGGATCTACGAGCAGTACTTC	CASSLGGIYEQYF
.	TRBD2	TRBV5-1	TRBJ2-7	TGCGCCAGCAGCCGGACTAGCGGGGAGAGCTCCTACGAGCAGTACTTC	CASSRTSGESSYEQYF
.	.	TRBV10-1	TRBJ1-1	TGCGCCAGCAGCTCCAATAGGAACACTGAAGCTTTCTTT	CASSSNRNTEAFF
.	TRBD2	TRBV7-2	TRBJ2-1	TGTGCCAGCAGCGCCCCAGCGGGAGGGAGGAGTGAGCAGTTCTTC	CASSAPAGGRSEQFF
.	.	TRBV19	TRBJ1-5	TGTGCCAGTAGTATCTCTCTTAGCAGCAGTGGCAATCAGCCCCAGCATTTT	CASSISLSSSGNQPQHF
.	.	TRBV14	TRBJ2-2	TGTGCCAGCAGCCAAGTCCGGGGGGGGGAGCTGTTTTTT	CASSQVRGGELFF
few	.	TRBV21-1	TRBJ2-7	TGTGCCAGCAGCAAGGGAGTGGGATACGAGCAGTACTTC	CASSKGVGYEQYF
.	TRBD1	TRBV18	TRBJ2-7	TGTGCCAGCTCACCAGCGAGACAGGGGGATTCCGGCGAGCAGTACTTC	CASSPARQGDSGEQYF
.	.	TRBV25-1	TRBJ1-5	TGTGCCAGCAGCGCAAAGAGGGGGATTTGGGACTACAATCAGCCCCAGCATTTT	CASSAKRGIWDYNQPQHF
.	TRBD1	TRBV25-1	TRBJ1-2	TGTGCCAGCAGTGAACACAATTGGAGGACAGGTTCCTATGGCTACACCTTC	CASSEHNWRTGSYGYTF
.	.	TRBV7-9	TRBJ1-1	TGTGCCAGCAGCTTAGGGGGGCAGAGGGGGTTGAGCACTGAAGCTTTCTTT	CASSLGGQRGLSTEAFF
.	TRBD1	TRBV2	TRBJ2-7	TGTGCCAGCAGTAACGCAGGGGGCTACGAGCAGTACTTC	CASSNAGGYEQYF
.	TRBD1	TRBV25-1	TRBJ1-1	TGTGCCAGCAATCGACAGGGGGGTGTGGGTGAAGCTTTCTTT	CASNRQGGVGEAFF
.	.	TRBV18	TRBJ1-1	TGTGCCAGCTCCGGGTTTGGTGATGGCACTGAAGCTTTCTTT	CASSGFGDGTEAFF
.	TRBD1	TRBV7-2	TRBJ2-7	TGTGCCAGCAGGACCCGGGACAGGGCGGGCTACGAGCAGTACTTC	CASRTRDRAGYEQYF
.	TRBD2	TRBV7-9	TRBJ2-5	TGTGCCAGCAGCTTAGGAGCGGGGGAGCACCAAGAGACCCAGTACTTC	CASSLGAGEHQETQYF
.	TRBD2	TRBV11-2	TRBJ2-5	TGTGCCAGCAGCCTTAGCGGGGGGTCTCACTTC	CASSLSGGSHF
.	.	TRBV19	TRBJ1-1	TGTGCCAGTAGTATTTTTGCAGGGGACACTGAAGCTTTCTTT	CASSIFAGDTEAFF
once	TRBD2	TRBV5-1	TRBJ2-1	TGCGCCAGCAGCTTGGATACTAGCGGGGGGACCAATGAGCAGTTCTTC	CASSLDTSGGTNEQFF
.	.	TRBV5-4	TRBJ2-4	TGTGCCAGCAGCGTCGCTGTGGAGGGTCAAAACATTCAGTACTTC	CASSVAVEGQNIQYF
.	.	TRBV5-4	TRBJ1-2	TGTGCCAGCAGCTTCGGACAGAACTATGGCTACACCTTC	CASSFGQNYGYTF
.	.	TRBV18	TRBJ2-5	TGTGCCAGCTCGATTTACAGGCCGTCGAGACCAAGGGGACAAGAGACCCAGTACTTC	CASSIYRPSRPRGQETQYF
.	.	TRBV10-1	TRBJ1-1	TGCGCCAGCAGTGTCCAGCGGAACACTGAAGCTTTCTTT	CASSVQRNTEAFF
few	.	TRBV28	TRBJ1-3	TGTGCCAGCAGTTTATCAGGGTTCGCCACCATATATTTT	CASSLSGFATIYF
few	TRBD2	TRBV4-3	TRBJ2-3	TGCGCCAGCAGCCAAGGACTAGCGGGAGGTCCTCTGCATACGCAGTATTTT	CASSQGLAGGPLHTQYF
.	.	TRBV4-3	TRBJ2-5	TGCGCCAGCAGCCAACACCTCGGGCAGGGAGAGACCCAGTACTTC	CASSQHLGQGETQYF